The source of this T cell receptor beta chain is a study of response to subunit inactivated influenza vaccine. TCRdb re-called the RT-PCR reads with MiXCR, one entry per CDR3 protein. The sample includes about 620,000 distinct CDR3 sequences, approximately 10% seen only once; the top ten take roughly 10%. This clonotype was found a few times. The CDR3 sequence is 14 residues long. Germline CDR1 SGHRS, CDR2 YFSETQ. Trimming took 5 bases from V and 5 from J, leaving 16 bases between them. The chain uses TRBV5-1 and TRBJ2-5, with a possible D match to TRBD2 (5 bases). The receptor was derived from a man aged 45-60 years who received an inactivated influenza vaccine. This specimen was PBMCs from blood, taken on the day of vaccination. The CDR3 nucleotides are TGCGCCAGCAGTTCGCCGGGTGGGGAGGAGACCCAGTACTTC. This sequence encodes CASSSPGGEETQYF. The complete variable domain, with remaining parts taken from reference TRBV5-1 and TRBJ2-5, reads KAGVTQTPRYLIKTRGQQVTLSCSPISGHRSVSWYQQTPGQGLQFLFEYFSETQRNKGNFPGRFSGRQFSNSRSEMNVSTLELGDSALYLCASSSPGGEETQYFGPGTRLLVL.